The rows below give T cell receptor beta chains drawn from one sample of a study of T cells in localized non-small cell lung cancer. The data were produced by immunoSEQ multiplex PCR, yet TCRdb's version contains in-frame clones alone and is incomplete. The sample lists around 22,000 clones, about 91% occurring once. Sequencing was performed on peripheral blood mononuclear cells, taken before any cancer treatment. The receptors come from a woman aged 35-75 years with stage III lung adenocarcinoma. Each CDR3 is given with its conserved first and last residue. The order of the fields is CDR3 DNA, CDR3 protein, D gene, J gene, V gene. A D gene is named only where the DNA matches it firmly.

DNA: TGTGCCAGCAGTTACTCCCTCGGGGGCGGCACTGAAGCTTTCTTT; CDR3: CASSYSLGGGTEAFF; D: .; J: TRBJ1-1; V: TRBV6-5
DNA: TGTGCCAGCAGCAAAGAGGTCAGGGCTAGCGGGAGTCACAATGAGCAGTTCTTC; CDR3: CASSKEVRASGSHNEQFF; D: .; J: TRBJ2-1; V: TRBV21-1
DNA: TGTGCCAGCAGCTCCCGCACAGATACGCAGTATTTT; CDR3: CASSSRTDTQYF; D: .; J: TRBJ2-3; V: TRBV7-9
DNA: TGTGCCACCCGCCGGGGTGATACGCAGTATTTT; CDR3: CATRRGDTQYF; D: .; J: TRBJ2-3; V: TRBV10-3
DNA: TGTGCCAGTAGCCCGGGACCCATGAACACTGAAGCTTTCTTT; CDR3: CASSPGPMNTEAFF; D: .; J: TRBJ1-1; V: TRBV19
DNA: TGTGCCAGCAGCTTGGTACAGGGTGACACTGAAGCTTTCTTT; CDR3: CASSLVQGDTEAFF; D: .; J: TRBJ1-1; V: TRBV5-6
DNA: TGCGCCAGCAGCGGGTCGAGGAACAATGAGCAGTTCTTC; CDR3: CASSGSRNNEQFF; D: .; J: TRBJ2-1; V: TRBV4-1
DNA: TGTGCCAGCAGCTTAGGTCCCGGGAGGGATACGCAGTATTTT; CDR3: CASSLGPGRDTQYF; D: TRBD2; J: TRBJ2-3; V: TRBV11-2
DNA: TGTGCCAGCAGTTACACAACAGGGGGCAGGACTGAAGCTTTCTTT; CDR3: CASSYTTGGRTEAFF; D: TRBD1; J: TRBJ1-1; V: TRBV6-5
DNA: TGTGCCAGCAGTGAATTGGCAGGGGGCAATCAGCCCCAGCATTTT; CDR3: CASSELAGGNQPQHF; D: .; J: TRBJ1-5; V: TRBV6-1
DNA: TGCGCCAGCAGTGGAGGAGCGGGAGGCGAGCAGTACTTC; CDR3: CASSGGAGGEQYF; D: TRBD2; J: TRBJ2-7; V: TRBV10-1
DNA: TGTGCCAGCTCACTCACTCGTTCAACTGAAGCTTTCTTT; CDR3: CASSLTRSTEAFF; D: .; J: TRBJ1-1; V: TRBV18
DNA: TGTGCCAGCAGCTTACAGGAGACTAGCGGAACTCTCTTC; CDR3: CASSLQETSGTLF; D: TRBD2; J: TRBJ2-1; V: TRBV7-9
DNA: TGTGCCAGCAGCTATCTCCGGGACAGGAACAATGAGCAGTTCTTC; CDR3: CASSYLRDRNNEQFF; D: TRBD1; J: TRBJ2-1; V: TRBV11-2
DNA: TGTGCCAGCAGCCGGCCGGAGGCTGAAGCTTTCTTT; CDR3: CASSRPEAEAFF; D: .; J: TRBJ1-1; V: TRBV6-5